The rows below give T cell receptor beta chains drawn from one sample of a study of blood T cells in healthy people across ages. TCRdb redid the calling of the 5' RACE reads with MiXCR, one entry per CDR3 protein. This table holds more than 650,000 distinct CDR3 sequences, 22% found once. The sequenced sample was blood. Every receptor here comes from a man aged 70 or older in good health. Each CDR3 is given with its conserved first and last residue. D genes are given only for firm matches. Clone size is given for some rows only: seen once, a few or many times, or a class if the clone is expanded.

j_gene,d_gene,v_gene,abundance,CDR3aa,CDR3nt
TRBJ1-3,TRBD1,TRBV28,few,CASRTGGYDTIYF,TGTGCCAGCAGGACAGGGGGATACGACACCATATATTTT
TRBJ1-3,.,TRBV6-2/TRBV6-3,few,CASSYPDSGNTIYF,TGTGCCAGCAGTTACCCGGATTCTGGAAACACCATATATTTT
TRBJ1-5,TRBD1,TRBV14,few,CASSHGTGGNQPQHF,TGTGCCAGCAGCCACGGGACAGGGGGTAATCAGCCCCAGCATTTT
TRBJ2-4,.,TRBV20-1,.,CSARDRLGQYF,TGCAGTGCTAGAGATAGACTAGGGCAGTACTTC
TRBJ2-2,.,TRBV7-3,few,CASSLIGSGGEPFF,TGTGCCAGCAGCTTAATCGGATCGGGCGGGGAGCCTTTTTTT
TRBJ2-1,.,TRBV20-1,.,CSARDFQGAGSYNEQFF,TGCAGTGCTAGAGATTTCCAGGGTGCGGGATCCTACAATGAGCAGTTCTTC
TRBJ1-1,.,TRBV5-1,few,CASSLGGRGTTEAFF,TGCGCCAGCAGCTTGGGGGGCAGGGGTACCACCGAAGCTTTCTTT
TRBJ1-3,TRBD1,TRBV6-5,many,CASRGTASGNTIYF,TGTGCCAGCAGAGGGACAGCCTCTGGAAACACCATATATTTT
TRBJ1-2,TRBD1,TRBV12-3/TRBV12-4,few,CANSFWQGAVNGYTF,TGTGCCAACAGTTTTTGGCAGGGGGCGGTGAATGGCTACACCTTC
TRBJ2-2,TRBD2,TRBV25-1,few,CASSEPVMERGYTGELFF,TGTGCCAGCAGTGAACCCGTAATGGAGCGGGGATACACCGGGGAGCTGTTTTTT
TRBJ1-4,.,TRBV2,.,CASRRSGFYGANEKLFF,TGTGCCAGCAGACGAAGTGGCTTCTACGGGGCTAATGAAAAACTGTTTTTT
TRBJ1-5,TRBD1,TRBV5-1,few,CASRAGTGREPQHF,TGCGCCAGCAGGGCCGGGACAGGGAGAGAGCCCCAGCATTTT
TRBJ2-7,.,TRBV3-1,.,CASSQVPGGGYEQYF,TGTGCCAGCAGCCAAGTCCCCGGGGGTGGTTACGAGCAGTACTTC
TRBJ2-3,TRBD2,TRBV6-1,.,CASSSPGTSARLSTDTQYF,TGTGCCAGCAGCTCCCCCGGGACTAGCGCCCGGCTGAGCACAGATACGCAGTATTTT
TRBJ2-5,TRBD2,TRBV5-1,.,CASSNPPGLPLF,TGCGCCAGCAGCAACCCCCCGGGACTACCGTTGTTC
TRBJ2-7,.,TRBV5-6,.,CASRPRISYEQYF,TGTGCCAGCAGACCAAGGATTTCCTACGAGCAGTACTTC
TRBJ2-1,.,TRBV5-1,few,CASSISSNYEQFF,TGCGCCAGCAGCATCTCTAGCAACTATGAGCAGTTCTTC
TRBJ1-2,TRBD1,TRBV20-1,.,CSARTGEGYTF,TGCAGTGCAAGGACAGGGGAGGGCTACACCTTC
TRBJ2-7,.,TRBV5-1,few,CASSLGPNREQYF,TGCGCCAGCAGCTTAGGGCCCAATCGCGAGCAGTACTTC
TRBJ1-3,TRBD1,TRBV19,.,CASSYLGDRASGNTIYF,TGTGCCAGTAGCTACCTGGGGGACAGGGCCTCTGGAAACACCATATATTTT
TRBJ2-3,.,TRBV12-3/TRBV12-4,.,CTSSLLGRESSTDTQYF,TGTACCAGCAGTTTATTGGGAAGGGAATCTAGCACAGATACGCAGTATTTT
TRBJ1-2,TRBD1,TRBV10-3,many,CAIRDGTARHGYTF,TGTGCCATCAGGGACGGGACAGCAAGGCATGGCTACACCTTC
TRBJ1-1,.,TRBV13,few,CASSLGLLGRTEAFF,TGTGCCAGCAGCTTAGGCCTCTTGGGGCGAACTGAAGCTTTCTTT
TRBJ2-1,TRBD2,TRBV24-1,.,CATSDSLAGANNEQFF,TGTGCCACCAGTGATTCTCTGGCGGGAGCTAACAATGAGCAGTTCTTC
TRBJ2-1,TRBD2,TRBV12-3/TRBV12-4,.,CASLIAGVEQFF,TGTGCCAGCCTGATAGCGGGGGTTGAGCAGTTCTTC
TRBJ1-4,.,TRBV12-3/TRBV12-4,.,CASSFGGKNEKLFF,TGTGCCAGCAGTTTTGGCGGGAAGAATGAAAAACTGTTTTTT
TRBJ2-5,TRBD2,TRBV20-1,.,CSGKLAGGRKTQYF,TGCAGTGGCAAACTAGCGGGGGGTAGAAAGACCCAGTACTTC
TRBJ2-3,.,TRBV5-1,few,CASSLSTSKGADTQYF,TGCGCCAGCAGCCTCTCCACTAGTAAGGGGGCAGATACGCAGTATTTT
TRBJ2-3,TRBD2,TRBV18,.,CASSLTSVSTDTQYF,TGTGCCAGCTCACTGACTAGCGTGAGCACAGATACGCAGTACTTT
TRBJ1-4,.,TRBV18,.,CASCNDFREKLFF,TGTGCCAGCTGTAACGATTTTCGAGAAAAACTGTTTTTT
TRBJ2-1,TRBD1,TRBV29-1,once,CSVETGQENGQFF,TGCAGCGTTGAAACGGGACAGGAGAATGGGCAGTTCTTC
TRBJ1-5,.,TRBV6-1,.,CASSESRHHSNQPQHF,TGTGCCAGCAGTGAAAGTAGGCATCATAGCAATCAGCCCCAGCATTTT
TRBJ2-5,.,TRBV27,few,CASSSPLVPGQETQYF,TGTGCCAGCAGTTCGCCCCTAGTTCCCGGGCAAGAGACCCAGTACTTC
TRBJ1-2,.,TRBV6-1,many,CASSDRGYTF,TGTGCCAGCAGTGATAGAGGCTACACCTTC
TRBJ2-5,.,TRBV6-1,.,CASSEIEEQYF,TGTGCCAGCAGTGAGATAGAAGAGCAGTACTTC
TRBJ2-2,.,TRBV7-3,few,CASSPVVVHTGELFF,TGTGCCAGCAGCCCCGTGGTAGTCCACACCGGGGAGCTGTTTTTT
TRBJ1-4,.,TRBV29-1,.,CSVEDGGVGKLFF,TGCAGCGTTGAAGATGGCGGGGTTGGAAAACTGTTTTTT
TRBJ1-6,.,TRBV3-1,few,CASNQGDNSPLHF,TGTGCCAGCAACCAAGGCGACAATTCACCCCTCCACTTT
TRBJ2-1,.,TRBV5-1,few,CASSFLAYIESFSYNEQFF,TGCGCCAGCAGCTTCCTAGCTTACATCGAAAGCTTTTCCTACAATGAGCAGTTCTTC
TRBJ2-3,.,TRBV12-3/TRBV12-4,few,CASTTTGPTDTQYF,TGTGCCAGCACCACCACAGGACCCACAGATACGCAGTATTTT
TRBJ1-2,.,TRBV29-1,few,CSVGPGGDSGYTF,TGCAGCGTTGGGCCCGGAGGGGATAGTGGCTACACCTTC
TRBJ2-1,.,TRBV3-1,few,CASSRASGEQFF,TGTGCCAGCAGCCGGGCCTCTGGTGAGCAGTTCTTC
TRBJ1-5,.,TRBV12-3/TRBV12-4,many,CASSLFGNQPQHF,TGTGCCAGCAGTTTGTTCGGCAATCAGCCCCAGCATTTT
TRBJ1-5,.,TRBV7-2,.,CASSLDFRGRPQHF,TGTGCCAGCAGCTTAGATTTCCGAGGAAGGCCCCAGCATTTT
TRBJ2-3,TRBD2,TRBV5-1,.,CASSPRSGSSTDTQYF,TGCGCCAGCAGCCCCCGTAGCGGGTCGAGCACAGATACGCAGTATTTT
TRBJ1-3,TRBD1,TRBV29-1,few,CSVEKQGGTIYF,TGCAGCGTTGAAAAACAGGGGGGTACCATATATTTT
TRBJ2-3,.,TRBV19,.,CASSIGGGDADTQYF,TGTGCCAGTAGTATAGGGGGGGGCGACGCAGATACGCAGTATTTT
TRBJ2-1,TRBD2,TRBV3-1,few,CASSQVAGVSYNEQFF,TGTGCCAGCAGCCAAGTTGCGGGAGTGTCCTACAATGAGCAGTTCTTC